This TCR beta chain was recovered during a study of cytomegalovirus exposure and HLA in healthy donors. Study background: According to later analysis, the same platform produced the 120 validation and several hundred first-cohort repertoires.

The CDR3 covers 13 residues. Germline V lookup: CDR1 SGHVS, CDR2 FNYEAQ. The V end was cut by 4 bases, the J end by 3 bases, with 9 bases between. The donors formed part of the roughly 120-subject validation cohort, distinct from the roughly 640-subject first cohort. Profiled with immunoSEQ multiplex PCR; TCRdb holds only in-frame clones, not every one. The data show 160,000 or so clones, around nine tenths seen once. This receptor was identified in a man younger than 35 in good health and CMV-seropositive. The chain employs TRBV7-6 and TRBJ1-1; D perhaps matches TRBD1 (5 bases). What was sequenced was PBMCs. CDR3 sequence: CASSSDSYTEAFF. CDR3 DNA: TGTGCCAGCAGCTCCGACAGTTACACTGAAGCTTTCTTT.